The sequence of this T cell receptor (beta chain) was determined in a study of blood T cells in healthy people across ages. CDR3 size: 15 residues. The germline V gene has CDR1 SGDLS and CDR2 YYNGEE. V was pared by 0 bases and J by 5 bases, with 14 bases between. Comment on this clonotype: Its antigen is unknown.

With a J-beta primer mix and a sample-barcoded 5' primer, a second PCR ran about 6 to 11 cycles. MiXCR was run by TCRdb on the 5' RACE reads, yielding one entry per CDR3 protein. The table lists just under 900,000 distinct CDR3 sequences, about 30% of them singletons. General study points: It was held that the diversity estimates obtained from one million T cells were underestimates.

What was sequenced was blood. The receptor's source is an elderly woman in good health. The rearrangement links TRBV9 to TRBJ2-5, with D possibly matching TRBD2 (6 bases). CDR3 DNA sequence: TGTGCCAGCAGCGTAGATAGCGGCCGAGGGGAGACCCAGTACTTC. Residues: CASSVDSGRGETQYF.